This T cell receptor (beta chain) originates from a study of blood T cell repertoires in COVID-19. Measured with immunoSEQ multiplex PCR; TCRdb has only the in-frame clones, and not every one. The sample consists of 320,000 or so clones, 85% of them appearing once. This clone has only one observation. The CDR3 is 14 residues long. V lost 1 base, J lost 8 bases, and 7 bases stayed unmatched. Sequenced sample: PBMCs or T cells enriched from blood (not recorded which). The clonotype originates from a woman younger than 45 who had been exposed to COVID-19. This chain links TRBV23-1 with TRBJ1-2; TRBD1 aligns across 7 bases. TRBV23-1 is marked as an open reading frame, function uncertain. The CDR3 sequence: CASSQLGQGEGYTF. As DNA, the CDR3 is TGCGCCAGCAGTCAATTGGGCCAGGGGGAGGGCTACACCTTC.